This T cell receptor (beta chain) was sequenced in a study of Ad26.COV2.S vaccination and SARS-CoV-2 variants. At the level of the study: Intramuscular Ad26.COV2.S at 5x10^10 or 1x10^11 viral particles.

Produced via immunoSEQ multiplex PCR; TCRdb's table is partial and in-frame only. Of about 350,000 clones listed, about 88% were seen once; the top ten hold 6.4%. Treatment in this sample: some 20 received Ad26.COV2.S at low or high dose, single or two shots; about 5 received placebo; per-sample allocation not given. The investigators took samples on day 63 after the first vaccine or placebo injection. CDR1 is LGHNA and CDR2 is YSLEER in the germline V gene. Trimming stripped 2 bases from V and 0 bases from J, with 11 bases between. This CDR3 has 17 amino acids. The source is a person aged 18-60 years who received the Ad26.COV2.S COVID-19 vaccine or a placebo. The chain carries TRBV4-3 and TRBJ1-6; D possibly corresponds to TRBD1 (6 bases). The input for sequencing was peripheral blood, taken in a trial of Ad26.COV2.S vaccine versus placebo. CDR3 sequence: CASSQNTGSSYNSPLHF. In DNA form, the CDR3 reads TGCGCCAGCAGCCAAAATACAGGGAGCTCCTATAATTCACCCCTCCACTTT.